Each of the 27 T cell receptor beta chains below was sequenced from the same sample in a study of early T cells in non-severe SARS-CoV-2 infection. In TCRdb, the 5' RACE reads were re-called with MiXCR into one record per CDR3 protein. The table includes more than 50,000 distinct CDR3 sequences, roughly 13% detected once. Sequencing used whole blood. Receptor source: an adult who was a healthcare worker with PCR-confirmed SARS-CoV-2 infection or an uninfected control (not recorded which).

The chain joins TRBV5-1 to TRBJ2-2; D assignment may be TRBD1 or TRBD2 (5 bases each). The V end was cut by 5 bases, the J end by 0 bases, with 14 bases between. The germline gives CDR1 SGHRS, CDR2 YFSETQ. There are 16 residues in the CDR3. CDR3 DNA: TGCGCCAGCAGTTTTGGGGACGTCGCGAACACCGGGGAGCTGTTTTTT. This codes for CASSFGDVANTGELFF. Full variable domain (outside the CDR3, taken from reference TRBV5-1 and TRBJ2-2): KAGVTQTPRYLIKTRGQQVTLSCSPISGHRSVSWYQQTPGQGLQFLFEYFSETQRNKGNFPGRFSGRQFSNSRSEMNVSTLELGDSALYLCASSFGDVANTGELFFGEGSRLTVL.

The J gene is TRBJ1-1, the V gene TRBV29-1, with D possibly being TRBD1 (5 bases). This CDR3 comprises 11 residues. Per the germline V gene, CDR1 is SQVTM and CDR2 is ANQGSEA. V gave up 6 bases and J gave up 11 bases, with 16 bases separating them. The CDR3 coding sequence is TGCAGCGTCGTCCGGGAGGGGTTGGCTTTCTTT. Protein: CSVVREGLAFF.

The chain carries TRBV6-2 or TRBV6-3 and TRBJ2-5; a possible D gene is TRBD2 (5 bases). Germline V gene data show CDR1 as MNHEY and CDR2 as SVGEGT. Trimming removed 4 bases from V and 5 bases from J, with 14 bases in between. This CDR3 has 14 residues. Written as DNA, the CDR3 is TGTGCCAGCAGTTCGAGGGCCCTCCCGGAGACCCAGTACTTC. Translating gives CASSSRALPETQYF.

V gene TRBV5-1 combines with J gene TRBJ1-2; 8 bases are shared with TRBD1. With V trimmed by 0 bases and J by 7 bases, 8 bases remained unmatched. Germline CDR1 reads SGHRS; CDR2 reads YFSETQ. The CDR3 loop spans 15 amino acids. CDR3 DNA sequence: TGCGCCAGCAGCTTGGTGCAGGGGGCGAGAGGTGGCTACACCTTC. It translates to CASSLVQGARGGYTF.

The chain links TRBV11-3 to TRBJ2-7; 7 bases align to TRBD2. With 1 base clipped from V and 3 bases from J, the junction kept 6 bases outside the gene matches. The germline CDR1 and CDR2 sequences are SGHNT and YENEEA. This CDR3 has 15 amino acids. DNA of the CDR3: TGTGCCAGCAGCTTAGCTTCTAGCGGATTCTACGAGCAGTACTTC. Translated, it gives CASSLASSGFYEQYF.

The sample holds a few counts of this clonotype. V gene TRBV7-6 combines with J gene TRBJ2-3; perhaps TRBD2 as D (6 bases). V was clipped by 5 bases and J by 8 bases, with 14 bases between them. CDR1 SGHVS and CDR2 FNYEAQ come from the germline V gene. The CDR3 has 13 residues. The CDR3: CASSDLERVTQYF. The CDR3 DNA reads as TGTGCCAGCAGCGACCTAGAGCGGGTTACGCAGTATTTT. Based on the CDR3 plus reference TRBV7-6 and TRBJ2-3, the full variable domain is GAGVSQSPRYKVTKRGQDVALRCDPISGHVSLYWYRQALGQGPEFLTYFNYEAQQDKSGLPNDRFSAERPEGSISTLTIQRTEQRDSAMYRCASSDLERVTQYFGPGTRLTVL.

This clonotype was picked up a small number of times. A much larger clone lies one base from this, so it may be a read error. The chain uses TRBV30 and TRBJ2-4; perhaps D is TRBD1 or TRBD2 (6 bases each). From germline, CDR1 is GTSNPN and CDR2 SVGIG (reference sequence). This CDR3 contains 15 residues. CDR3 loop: CVWSGGGVAKNIQYF. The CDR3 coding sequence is TGTGTCTGGAGTGGGGGCGGGGTCGCCAAAAACATTCAGTACTTC.

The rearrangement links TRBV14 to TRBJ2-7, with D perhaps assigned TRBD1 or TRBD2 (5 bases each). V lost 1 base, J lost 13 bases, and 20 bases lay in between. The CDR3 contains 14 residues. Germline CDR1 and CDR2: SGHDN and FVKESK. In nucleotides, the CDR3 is TGTGCCAGCAGCCAAGGGGGGTCGGCAGCTCCTCTTTACTTC. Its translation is CASSQGGSAAPLYF.

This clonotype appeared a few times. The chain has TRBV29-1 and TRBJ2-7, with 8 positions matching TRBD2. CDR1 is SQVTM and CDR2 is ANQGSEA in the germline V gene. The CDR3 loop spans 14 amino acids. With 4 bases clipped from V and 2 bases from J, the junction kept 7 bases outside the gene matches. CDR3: CSVVGGGSTYEQYF. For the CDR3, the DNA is TGCAGCGTTGTAGGCGGGGGGAGCACCTACGAGCAGTACTTC.

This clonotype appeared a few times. CDR3 DNA: TGTGCCAGCAGTTTAGGAGGCAGCTTTACTGAAGCTTTCTTT. This encodes CASSLGGSFTEAFF. The V call is TRBV27, the J call TRBJ1-1; D gene ambiguous. Germline CDR1 and CDR2: MNHEY and SMNVEV (reference sequence). Deletions cut 2 bases from V and 5 bases from J, with 12 bases between. This CDR3 spans 14 amino acids.

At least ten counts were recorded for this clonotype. This CDR3 reads CASSPTTLLAGVPEQYF. The CDR3 nucleotides read TGTGCCAGCAGCCCTACTACTCTCCTAGCGGGAGTCCCCGAGCAGTACTTC. The V and J genes are TRBV12-3 or TRBV12-4 and TRBJ2-7, with 10 bases aligning to TRBD2. The V and J ends lost 6 bases and 6 bases, in that order; junction bases with no gene match: 17. The CDR3 loop spans 17 amino acids.

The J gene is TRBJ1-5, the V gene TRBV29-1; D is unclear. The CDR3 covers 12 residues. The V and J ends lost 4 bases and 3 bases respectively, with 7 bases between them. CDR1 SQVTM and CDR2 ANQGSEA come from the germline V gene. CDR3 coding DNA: TGCAGCGTTGGCCGGGCCAATCAGCCCCAGCATTTT. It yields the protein CSVGRANQPQHF.

In nucleotides, the CDR3 is TGTGCCAGCTCTCAGGGGAGTCGTGTTGAAGCTTTCTTT. This gives the protein CASSQGSRVEAFF. The genes are TRBV6-5 and TRBJ1-1, with D maybe TRBD1 (6 bases). The length of the CDR3 is 13 residues. CDR1 is MNHEY and CDR2 is SVGAGI in the germline V gene. Trimming stripped 8 bases from V and 7 bases from J, with 17 bases between.

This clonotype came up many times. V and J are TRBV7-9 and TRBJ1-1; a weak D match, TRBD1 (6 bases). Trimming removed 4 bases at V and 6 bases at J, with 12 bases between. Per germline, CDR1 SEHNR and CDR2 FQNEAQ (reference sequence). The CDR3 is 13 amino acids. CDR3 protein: CASSYTGFAEAFF. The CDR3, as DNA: TGTGCCAGCAGCTACACAGGGTTTGCTGAAGCTTTCTTT.

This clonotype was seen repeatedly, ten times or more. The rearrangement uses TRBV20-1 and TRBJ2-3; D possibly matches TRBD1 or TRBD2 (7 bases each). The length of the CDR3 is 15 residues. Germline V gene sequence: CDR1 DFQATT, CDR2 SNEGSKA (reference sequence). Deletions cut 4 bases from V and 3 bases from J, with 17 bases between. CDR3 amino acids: CSATRGAGVTDTQYF. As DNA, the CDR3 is TGCAGTGCTACCAGGGGGGCGGGGGTTACAGATACGCAGTATTTT.

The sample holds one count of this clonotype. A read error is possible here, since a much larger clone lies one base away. CDR3 nucleotide sequence: TGTGCCAGCAGCTTATCCAGCACCTACGAGCAGTACTTC. It encodes CASSLSSTYEQYF. The J gene is TRBJ2-7, the V gene TRBV7-9, with D unclear. The ends were cut back, 2 bases at V and 2 bases at J, with 7 bases in the middle. The CDR3 runs 13 residues. Per the germline V gene, CDR1 is SEHNR and CDR2 is FQNEAQ (reference sequence). Looking up the rest from reference TRBV7-9 and TRBJ2-7 gives the full variable domain: DTGVSQNPRHKITKRGQNVTFRCDPISEHNRLYWYRQTLGQGPEFLTYFQNEAQLEKSRLLSDRFSAERPKGSFSTLEIQRTEQGDSAMYLCASSLSSTYEQYFGPGTRLTVT.

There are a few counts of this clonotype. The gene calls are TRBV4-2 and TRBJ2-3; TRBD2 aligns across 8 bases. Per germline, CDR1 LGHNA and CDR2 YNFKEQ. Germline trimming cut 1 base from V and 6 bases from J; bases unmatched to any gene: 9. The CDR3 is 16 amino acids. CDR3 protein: CASSQVGTSNSDTQYF. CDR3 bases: TGTGCCAGCAGCCAAGTAGGGACTAGTAATTCGGATACGCAGTATTTT.

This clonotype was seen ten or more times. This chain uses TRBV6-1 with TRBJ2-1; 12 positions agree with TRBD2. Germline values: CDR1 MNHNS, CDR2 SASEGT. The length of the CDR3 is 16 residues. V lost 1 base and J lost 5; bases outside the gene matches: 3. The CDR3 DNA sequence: TGTGCCAGCAGTGAAGGTCTAGCGGGAGGGAACAATGAGCAGTTCTTC. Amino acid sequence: CASSEGLAGGNNEQFF.

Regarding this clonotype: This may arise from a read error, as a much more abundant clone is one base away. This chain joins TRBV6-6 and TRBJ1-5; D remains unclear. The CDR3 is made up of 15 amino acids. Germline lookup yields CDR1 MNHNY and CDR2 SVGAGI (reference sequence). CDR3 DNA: TGTGCCAGCAGTTACTGGGGTGTGGGCAATCGGCCCCAGCATTTT. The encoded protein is CASSYWGVGNRPQHF.

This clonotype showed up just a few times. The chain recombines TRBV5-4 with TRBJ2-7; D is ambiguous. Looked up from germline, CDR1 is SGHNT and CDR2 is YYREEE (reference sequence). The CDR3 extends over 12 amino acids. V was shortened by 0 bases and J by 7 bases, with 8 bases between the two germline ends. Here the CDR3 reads CASSLGLREQYF. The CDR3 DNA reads TGTGCCAGCAGCTTGGGATTAAGGGAGCAGTACTTC.

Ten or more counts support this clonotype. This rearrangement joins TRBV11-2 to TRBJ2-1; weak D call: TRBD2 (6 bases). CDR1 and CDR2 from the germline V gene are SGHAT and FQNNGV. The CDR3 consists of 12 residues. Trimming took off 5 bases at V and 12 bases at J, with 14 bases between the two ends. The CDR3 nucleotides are TGTGCCAGCAGCGCAACCGGGACTGGGCAGTTCTTC. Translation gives CASSATGTGQFF. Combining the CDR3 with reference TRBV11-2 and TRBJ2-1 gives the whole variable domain EAGVAQSPRYKIIEKRQSVAFWCNPISGHATLYWYQQILGQGPKLLIQFQNNGVVDDSQLPKDRFSAERLKGVDSTLKIQPAKLEDSAVYLCASSATGTGQFFGPGTRLTVL.

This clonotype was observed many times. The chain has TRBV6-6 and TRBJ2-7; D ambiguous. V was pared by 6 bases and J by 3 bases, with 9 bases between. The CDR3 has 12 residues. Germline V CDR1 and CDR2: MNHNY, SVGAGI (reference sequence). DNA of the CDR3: TGTGCCAGCAGCGAAAAGCTCTACGAGCAGTACTTC. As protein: CASSEKLYEQYF.

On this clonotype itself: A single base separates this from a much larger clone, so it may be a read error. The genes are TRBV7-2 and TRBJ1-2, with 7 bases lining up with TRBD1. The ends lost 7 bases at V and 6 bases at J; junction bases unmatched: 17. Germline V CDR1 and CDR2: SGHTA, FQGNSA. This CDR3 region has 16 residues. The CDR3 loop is CASNGLGGDLVHGYTF. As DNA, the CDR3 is TGTGCCAGCAACGGGTTAGGGGGCGACCTAGTCCATGGCTACACCTTC.

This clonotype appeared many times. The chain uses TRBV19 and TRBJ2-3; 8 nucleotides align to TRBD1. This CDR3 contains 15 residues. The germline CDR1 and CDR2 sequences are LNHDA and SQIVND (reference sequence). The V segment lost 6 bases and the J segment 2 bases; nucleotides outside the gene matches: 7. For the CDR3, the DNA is TGTGCCAGTAGCCATCCGGGACAGGTCACAGATACGCAGTATTTT. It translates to CASSHPGQVTDTQYF. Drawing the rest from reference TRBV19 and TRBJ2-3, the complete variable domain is DGGITQSPKYLFRKEGQNVTLSCEQNLNHDAMYWYRQDPGQGLRLIYYSQIVNDFQKGDIAEGYSVSREKKESFPLTVTSAQKNPTAFYLCASSHPGQVTDTQYFGPGTRLTVL.

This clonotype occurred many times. CDR3 sequence: CASSFDRGYEQYF. In nucleotides, the CDR3 is TGTGCCAGCAGCTTTGACAGGGGGTACGAGCAGTACTTC. The genes are TRBV7-3 and TRBJ2-7; TRBD1 matches at 9 bases. Germline values: CDR1 SGHTA, CDR2 FQGTGA. Unmatched junction bases numbered 1, after V lost 3 bases and J lost 4 bases. The CDR3 extends over 13 amino acids.

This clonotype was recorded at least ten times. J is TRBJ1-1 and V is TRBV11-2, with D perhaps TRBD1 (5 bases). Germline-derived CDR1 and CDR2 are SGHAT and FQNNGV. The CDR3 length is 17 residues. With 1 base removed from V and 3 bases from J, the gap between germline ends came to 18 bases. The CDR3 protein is CASSLVAWGGRDTEAFF. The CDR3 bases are TGTGCCAGCAGCTTAGTCGCGTGGGGGGGGAGAGACACTGAAGCTTTCTTT.

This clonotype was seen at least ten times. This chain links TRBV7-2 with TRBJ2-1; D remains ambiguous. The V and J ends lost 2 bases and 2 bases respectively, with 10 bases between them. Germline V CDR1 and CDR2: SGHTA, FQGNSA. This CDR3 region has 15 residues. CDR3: CASSLLLIPYNEQFF. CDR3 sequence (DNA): TGTGCCAGCAGCTTACTCTTGATCCCCTACAATGAGCAGTTCTTC.